The clone carrying this TCR beta chain was picked up many times. The antigen is undetermined. Libraries for TCR beta were made by quantitative 5'-RACE with molecular barcodes. TCRdb used MiXCR to reprocess the 5' RACE reads, holding one entry per CDR3 protein. The data show about 42,000 distinct CDR3 sequences, with roughly 2.5% seen just once and about 4.5% held by the top ten. The data originate from a study of CD8 T cells in ankylosing spondylitis. General study results and limits: Peripheral blood samples showed relatively rare disease-linked clones, and these clones were CD8+. There was reportedly significant enrichment of clones that were disease-linked in matched ankylosing spondylitis synovial fluid.

Germline V gives CDR1 SGDLS, CDR2 YYNGEE. The V gene lost 0 bases and the J gene lost 4 bases, with 7 bases spanning the gap. The CDR3 sequence is 13 residues long. The chain employs TRBV9 and TRBJ1-1; D remains ambiguous. This sequence originates from a male donor with ankylosing spondylitis or in good health (not recorded which). What was sequenced was blood, either unsorted or a sorted T cell fraction (not recorded which). The CDR3 region is CASSVEVITEAFF. The CDR3 DNA is TGTGCCAGCAGCGTAGAGGTTATCACTGAAGCTTTCTTT.